A selection of T cell receptor beta chains follows, all from one sample in a study of CD8+CD57+ T cells in acquired aplastic anemia. One entry per CDR3 protein, called by TCRdb with MiXCR from the reads. The sample holds 200,000 to 250,000 distinct CDR3 sequences; almost 50% are singletons and the top ten take just under 20%. Sequenced: sorted CD4+, CD8+, or CD8+CD57+ T cells (not recorded which) from PBMCs. Receptors were obtained from a human donor with aplastic anemia. CDR3s include the opening cysteine and the closing phenylalanine or tryptophan. The D gene is left open where the match is weak. Rows give clone size only sometimes, using once, few, many, or a class for an expanded clone.

cdr3_nt: TGTGCCAGCCGTCCTGCGGGGGGCCAGAACACTGAAGCTTTCTTT
cdr3_aa: CASRPAGGQNTEAFF
clone_size: many
d_call: .
v_call: TRBV12-3/TRBV12-4
j_call: TRBJ1-1

cdr3_nt: TGTGCCAGTAGTACACTAGCGGGGGAACTCAATGAGCAGTTCTTC
cdr3_aa: CASSTLAGELNEQFF
clone_size: many
d_call: TRBD2
v_call: TRBV19
j_call: TRBJ2-1

cdr3_nt: TGCGCCAGCAGCTTTGTAGCGGGGGGGCTCTACAATGAGCAGTTCTTC
cdr3_aa: CASSFVAGGLYNEQFF
clone_size: many
d_call: TRBD2
v_call: TRBV5-1
j_call: TRBJ2-1

cdr3_nt: TGTGCCAGCATCTCTAGCGGGGGGGCGGAACGGGGAGCTGTCTTT
cdr3_aa: CASISSGGAERGAVF
clone_size: .
d_call: TRBD2
v_call: TRBV7-3
j_call: TRBJ2-2

cdr3_nt: TGTGCCAGCAGCTTAGGGGGAACCGGGGAGCTGTTTTTT
cdr3_aa: CASSLGGTGELFF
clone_size: many
d_call: .
v_call: TRBV5-1
j_call: TRBJ2-2

cdr3_nt: TGTGCCAGCAGCTCCAGGGGCGGGGGCTCCTACGAGCAGTACTTC
cdr3_aa: CASSSRGGGSYEQYF
clone_size: .
d_call: .
v_call: TRBV6-5
j_call: TRBJ2-7

cdr3_nt: TGTGCCAGCAGAGCCGACCTTTGGATTGGTGAGCAGTTCTTC
cdr3_aa: CASRADLWIGEQFF
clone_size: .
d_call: .
v_call: TRBV9
j_call: TRBJ2-1

cdr3_nt: TGTGCCAGCAGCCCACTACAGCGGGGGGAGAACATTCAGTACTTC
cdr3_aa: CASSPLQRGENIQYF
clone_size: .
d_call: TRBD2
v_call: TRBV7-9
j_call: TRBJ2-4

cdr3_nt: TGTGCCAGCAGTGAAATCCCCAGGGGCCCGACAGGGGGGGCCTACGAGCAGTACTTC
cdr3_aa: CASSEIPRGPTGGAYEQYF
clone_size: .
d_call: TRBD1
v_call: TRBV2
j_call: TRBJ2-7

cdr3_nt: TGCGCCAGCAGCCAAGCCCAGACTTCAAACAACCACTCGGTAGATACGCAGTATTTT
cdr3_aa: CASSQAQTSNNHSVDTQYF
clone_size: few
d_call: .
v_call: TRBV4-1
j_call: TRBJ2-3

cdr3_nt: TGTGCCAGCAGTTTAGGGGGGGCGAGAGAAAAACTGTTTTTT
cdr3_aa: CASSLGGAREKLFF
clone_size: .
d_call: .
v_call: TRBV28
j_call: TRBJ1-4

cdr3_nt: TGTGCCAGCAGCCGATCTCGGGCGTACAATGAGCAGTTCTTC
cdr3_aa: CASSRSRAYNEQFF
clone_size: .
d_call: .
v_call: TRBV7-2
j_call: TRBJ2-1

cdr3_nt: TGTGCCAGCTCACCCATAGCATGGTACCAAGAGACCCAGTACTTC
cdr3_aa: CASSPIAWYQETQYF
clone_size: few
d_call: .
v_call: TRBV18
j_call: TRBJ2-5

cdr3_nt: TGTGCCAGCAGCTTAGGCTCGTTCTACGAGCAGTACTTC
cdr3_aa: CASSLGSFYEQYF
clone_size: .
d_call: .
v_call: TRBV11-2
j_call: TRBJ2-7

cdr3_nt: TGTGCCAGCAGTGAATTAGGGGGCGGGAATGGCTACACCTTC
cdr3_aa: CASSELGGGNGYTF
clone_size: .
d_call: TRBD1
v_call: TRBV25-1
j_call: TRBJ1-2

cdr3_nt: TGTGCCAGCAGTTCTAAGGGGCCCCATTTGTCCCAGCATTTT
cdr3_aa: CASSSKGPHLSQHF
clone_size: .
d_call: .
v_call: TRBV28
j_call: TRBJ1-5

cdr3_nt: TGCGCCAGCAGCCAATCAGGGGCCTCCTACGAGCAGTACTTC
cdr3_aa: CASSQSGASYEQYF
clone_size: .
d_call: .
v_call: TRBV5-1
j_call: TRBJ2-7

cdr3_nt: TGTGCCAGCAGTGTGCTTCCATACTCTGGAAACACCATATATTTT
cdr3_aa: CASSVLPYSGNTIYF
clone_size: many
d_call: .
v_call: TRBV2
j_call: TRBJ1-3

cdr3_nt: TGTGCCAGCAGTTACCCCGGACAGAGCCCCTATGGCTACACCTTC
cdr3_aa: CASSYPGQSPYGYTF
clone_size: .
d_call: .
v_call: TRBV15
j_call: TRBJ1-2

cdr3_nt: TGTGCCAGCAGTGTTGGGGCAGGGGGAAAACTGTTTTTT
cdr3_aa: CASSVGAGGKLFF
clone_size: .
d_call: TRBD1
v_call: TRBV2
j_call: TRBJ1-4

cdr3_nt: TGTGCCAGCAGCTTAGAGGCCCCGGGACTAGCGGGGGGCCCAGATACGCAGTATTTT
cdr3_aa: CASSLEAPGLAGGPDTQYF
clone_size: many
d_call: TRBD2
v_call: TRBV7-9
j_call: TRBJ2-3

cdr3_nt: TGTGCCAGCAAAGGGGAGTGGGTCCGAGGGCTGGGCGACGAGCAGTACTTC
cdr3_aa: CASKGEWVRGLGDEQYF
clone_size: many
d_call: .
v_call: TRBV6-6
j_call: TRBJ2-7